The next 31 T cell receptor beta chains were all read from a single sample in a study of blood T cell repertoires in COVID-19. TCRdb keeps only in-frame clones here, not all; method: immunoSEQ multiplex PCR. Among 90,000 to 110,000 clones listed, around 82% were seen once. Sample: peripheral blood. These receptors originate from a woman aged 45-60 years with acute or convalescent COVID-19.

V gene TRBV11-2 combines with J gene TRBJ2-5, with TRBD2 matching 11 bases. Germline lookup yields CDR1 SGHAT and CDR2 FQNNGV. The V segment lost 0 bases and the J segment 1 base; nucleotides outside the gene matches: 7. This CDR3 is 18 amino acids long. CDR3 nucleotide sequence: TGTGCCAGCAGCTTAGAGGTGGCCGGGACTAGCGGCCAAGAGACCCAGTACTTC. This sequence encodes CASSLEVAGTSGQETQYF.

J is TRBJ1-1 and V is TRBV9; TRBD1 is a possible D gene (6 bases). This CDR3 spans 14 amino acids. V lost 0 bases to trimming and J lost 3 bases, with 9 bases between them. Germline values: CDR1 SGDLS, CDR2 YYNGEE. In nucleotides, the CDR3 is TGTGCCAGCAGCGTAGGAGGGGGTCACACTGAAGCTTTCTTT. Amino acid sequence: CASSVGGGHTEAFF.

The gene calls are TRBV7-9 and TRBJ1-2; 7 bases align to TRBD1. V lost 4 bases to trimming and J lost 2 bases; unmatched junction nucleotides: 7. This CDR3 is 15 amino acids long. CDR1 is SEHNR, CDR2 FQNEAQ, per germline (reference sequence). The DNA of the CDR3 is TGTGCCAGCAGCTACGGGACAGAAAGCAACTATGGCTACACCTTC. Its translation: CASSYGTESNYGYTF.

The chain employs TRBV4-2 and TRBJ2-1, with a possible D match to TRBD1 (6 bases). This CDR3 has 19 amino acids. The germline V and J ends were trimmed by 3 bases and 0 bases, with 21 bases remaining between them. The germline V gene has CDR1 LGHNA and CDR2 YNFKEQ. CDR3 DNA sequence: TGTGCCAGCAGCCACCAAGGCAATATTCAGGGGCTCTCCTACAATGAGCAGTTCTTC. Translated, it gives CASSHQGNIQGLSYNEQFF.

This chain uses TRBV7-8 with TRBJ2-7; 10 nucleotides align to TRBD1. Germline-derived CDR1 and CDR2 are SGHVS and FQNEAQ. J gave up 0 bases and V 4 bases, and 9 bases lay outside the gene matches. The CDR3 loop spans 17 amino acids. The CDR3 sequence: CASSSVDRGPSSYEQYF. The CDR3 DNA sequence: TGTGCCAGCAGCTCCGTTGACAGGGGGCCAAGCTCCTACGAGCAGTACTTC.

This chain joins TRBV10-3 and TRBJ1-2; 7 positions agree with TRBD1. The germline CDR1 and CDR2 sequences are ENHRY and SYGVKD. The CDR3 has 14 amino acids. The ends lost 7 bases at V and 8 bases at J; junction bases unmatched: 13. The CDR3 reads CAITPDRARWGYTF. CDR3 DNA: TGTGCCATCACTCCTGACAGGGCTCGCTGGGGCTACACCTTC.

The V and J genes are TRBV2 and TRBJ2-3; a weak D match, TRBD2 (5 bases). Germline CDR1 and CDR2: SNHLY and FYNNEI. The CDR3 length is 11 residues. V lost 6 bases and J 7 bases, leaving 8 bases between the germline ends. This CDR3 is CASSLTNTQYF. CDR3 DNA: TGTGCCAGCAGCCTGACTAATACGCAGTATTTT.

This clone was recorded once. The genes are TRBV19 and TRBJ1-5; D remains unclear. The germline V gene encodes CDR1 LNHDA and CDR2 SQIVND (reference sequence). The CDR3 is 14 residues long. The ends were cut back, 6 bases at V and 0 bases at J, with 9 bases in the middle. The CDR3 sequence is CASRVGISNQPQHF. The CDR3 DNA follows: TGTGCCAGTAGAGTGGGCATTAGCAATCAGCCCCAGCATTTT.

The chain couples TRBV2 to TRBJ1-2; 8 bases align to TRBD1. The trim removed 4 bases at V and 4 bases at J, leaving 5 bases unmatched. The CDR3 spans 14 residues. The germline gives CDR1 SNHLY, CDR2 FYNNEI. CDR3 DNA: TGTGCCAGCAGTGGGACAGGGCAACTCTATGGCTACACCTTC. Protein product: CASSGTGQLYGYTF. Looking up the rest from reference TRBV2 and TRBJ1-2 gives the full variable domain: EPEVTQTPSHQVTQMGQEVILRCVPISNHLYFYWYRQILGQKVEFLVSFYNNEISEKSEIFDDQFSVERPDGSNFTLKIRSTKLEDSAMYFCASSGTGQLYGYTFGSGTRLTVV.

V gene TRBV10-3 combines with J gene TRBJ1-1; tentative D call: TRBD1 (5 bases). Trimming took off 5 bases at V and 0 bases at J, with 7 bases between the two ends. CDR1 ENHRY and CDR2 SYGVKD come from the germline V gene. The CDR3 length is 13 residues. In DNA form, the CDR3 reads TGTGCCATCAGTAAACAGGTGAACACTGAAGCTTTCTTT. It translates to CAISKQVNTEAFF.

The rearrangement uses TRBV24-1 and TRBJ1-2, with D maybe TRBD1 (5 bases). The V gene lost 0 bases and the J gene lost 7 bases, with 8 bases spanning the gap. This CDR3 has 13 amino acids. Looked up from germline, CDR1 is KGHDR and CDR2 is SFDVKD. CDR3 in amino acids: CATSDLLGGGYTF. CDR3 nucleotide sequence: TGTGCCACCAGTGATTTGCTGGGGGGTGGCTACACCTTC.

This chain connects TRBV9 to TRBJ2-1, with 11 bases identical to TRBD2. The CDR3 contains 14 residues. The germline V gene encodes CDR1 SGDLS and CDR2 YYNGEE. With V trimmed by 2 bases and J by 10 bases, 5 bases remained unmatched. The CDR3 coding sequence is TGTGCCAGCAGCGTTAGCGGGGGGGCGGGGGAGCAGTTCTTC. Translating it yields CASSVSGGAGEQFF.

The chain combines TRBV12-3 or TRBV12-4 with TRBJ2-3; D gene unclear. V lost 3 bases and J 5 bases, leaving 6 bases between the germline ends. The CDR3 has 12 amino acids. The CDR3 sequence is CASSFFGDTQYF. CDR3 nucleotide sequence: TGTGCCAGCAGTTTCTTCGGAGATACGCAGTATTTT.

This rearrangement joins TRBV27 to TRBJ2-6; weak D call: TRBD1 (5 bases). V gave up 2 bases and J gave up 2 bases, with 7 bases separating them. Germline V lookup: CDR1 MNHEY, CDR2 SMNVEV (reference sequence). The CDR3 loop spans 15 amino acids. CDR3 region: CASSLRGTGANVLTF. In nucleotides, the CDR3 is TGTGCCAGCAGTTTAAGGGGAACTGGGGCCAACGTCCTGACTTTC.

This sequence joins TRBV7-3 and TRBJ1-4; perhaps TRBD1 as D (5 bases). CDR1 SGHTA and CDR2 FQGTGA come from the germline V gene. The CDR3 has 16 residues. The chain's CDR3 is CEEILSDSPANEKLFF. CDR3 nucleotide sequence: TGTGAGGAGATTTTAAGCGACAGCCCAGCTAATGAAAAACTGTTTTTT. The entire variable domain, with the rest obtained from reference TRBV7-3 and TRBJ1-4, is as follows: GAGVSQTPSNKVTEKGKYVELRCDPISGHTALYWYRQSLGQGPEFLIYFQGTGAADDSGLPNDRFFAVRPEGSVSTLKIQRTERGDSAVYLCEEILSDSPANEKLFFGSGTQLSVL.

V gene TRBV7-2 combines with J gene TRBJ1-2; D not resolved. This CDR3 is built from 15 residues. V lost 4 bases, J lost 0 bases, and 12 bases lay in between. The germline V gene has CDR1 SGHTA and CDR2 FQGNSA. As DNA, the CDR3 is TGTGCCAGCAGCTCCTCGGGGAGGTCTAACTATGGCTACACCTTC. This gives the protein CASSSSGRSNYGYTF.

The rearrangement links TRBV30 to TRBJ2-1, with 14 bases fitting TRBD2. With V trimmed by 5 bases and J by 8 bases, 11 bases remained unmatched. This CDR3 contains 16 residues. Looked up from germline, CDR1 is GTSNPN and CDR2 is SVGIG (reference sequence). This chain's CDR3 is CAWAPGLAGAGDEQFF. The CDR3 coding sequence is TGTGCCTGGGCCCCGGGACTAGCGGGGGCGGGGGATGAGCAGTTCTTC.

The chain is built from TRBV5-4 and TRBJ2-2, with 11 bases matching TRBD2. Germline V gene sequence: CDR1 SGHNT, CDR2 YYREEE (reference sequence). The ends lost 4 bases at V and 4 bases at J; junction bases unmatched: 3. The CDR3 runs to 15 residues. The CDR3 DNA reads as TGTGCCAGCAGCAATAGCGGGGGGGGCACCGGGGAGCTGTTTTTT. Amino acids: CASSNSGGGTGELFF.

The count of this clone is one. V gene TRBV18 combines with J gene TRBJ2-7; no clear D gene. Trimming took off 2 bases at V and 5 bases at J, with 10 bases between the two ends. Germline assignment: CDR1 KGHSH and CDR2 LQKENI. The CDR3 is 13 residues long. The DNA for the CDR3 is TGTGCCAGCTCACCATATGAGGTAAACGAGCAGTACTTC. Protein product: CASSPYEVNEQYF.

The count of this clone is one. The CDR3 is CASKTSSYNSPLHF. The CDR3 DNA reads as TGTGCCAGTAAAACGAGCTCCTATAATTCACCCCTCCACTTT. The J gene is TRBJ1-6, the V gene TRBV19; D unclear. The CDR3 loop spans 14 amino acids. V shed 7 bases and J shed 0 bases, with 7 bases lying between them. Per germline, CDR1 LNHDA and CDR2 SQIVND (reference sequence).

The chain uses TRBV5-6 and TRBJ1-2; TRBD1 aligns across 7 bases. This CDR3 is built from 14 residues. Germline V gene data show CDR1 as SGHDT and CDR2 as YYEEEE. Trimming removed 3 bases from V and 4 bases from J; junction bases left unmatched: 6. CDR3 nucleotide sequence: TGTGCCAGCAGCTACCGACAGGGTTCCTATGGCTACACCTTC. Encoded protein: CASSYRQGSYGYTF. The full variable domain, in which reference TRBV5-6 and TRBJ1-2 provide the parts outside the CDR3, is DAGVTQSPTHLIKTRGQQVTLRCSPKSGHDTVSWYQQALGQGPQFIFQYYEEEERQRGNFPDRFSGHQFPNYSSELNVNALLLGDSALYLCASSYRQGSYGYTFGSGTRLTVV.

This sequence joins TRBV2 and TRBJ1-2, with 8 bases identical to TRBD1. The CDR3 consists of 15 residues. CDR1 is SNHLY, CDR2 FYNNEI, per germline. The trim removed 3 bases at V and 5 bases at J, leaving 8 bases unmatched. In DNA, the CDR3 is TGTGCCAGCAGTGACTGGACAGGGCTTTCTTATGGCTACACCTTC. Protein sequence: CASSDWTGLSYGYTF.

The V and J genes are TRBV7-9 and TRBJ2-2; D is possibly TRBD1 (5 bases). The CDR3 extends over 16 amino acids. Germline CDR1 is SEHNR and CDR2 is FQNEAQ (reference sequence). V dropped 8 bases and J dropped 0 bases, with 16 bases sitting between them. CDR3 nucleotide sequence: TGTGCCAGCTGCCCAGGGAATACTGCGAACACCGGGGAGCTGTTTTTT. Translating gives CASCPGNTANTGELFF.

This chain links TRBV5-1 with TRBJ2-3, with TRBD1 matching 9 bases. After removal of 3 bases from V and 2 bases from J, the junction contained 10 bases not matched to a gene. There are 17 residues in the CDR3. Germline V lookup: CDR1 SGHRS, CDR2 YFSETQ. The CDR3 sequence: CASSSSTGGILTDTQYF. CDR3 nucleotide sequence: TGCGCCAGCAGCTCAAGTACAGGGGGCATCCTCACAGATACGCAGTATTTT.

This clone has only one observation. The chain links TRBV5-4 to TRBJ1-2, with D maybe TRBD1 (6 bases). The germline V gene has CDR1 SGHNT and CDR2 YYREEE (reference sequence). V lost 1 base to trimming and J lost 7 bases, with 17 bases between them. CDR3 size: 15 residues. The CDR3 DNA sequence: TGTGCCAGCAGCTTGAGAGGACAGCACGCGTTTGGCTACACCTTC. Translated, it gives CASSLRGQHAFGYTF.

The chain is built from TRBV10-1 and TRBJ2-5; 9 positions agree with TRBD1. The J call may be incorrect, as the DNA end agrees better with TRBJ2-7. From germline, CDR1 is WNHNN and CDR2 SYGVQD (reference sequence). The CDR3 length is 12 residues. The CDR3 DNA follows: TGCGCCAGCAGGGACAGGGGCTACGAGCAGTACTTC. Translating gives CASRDRGYEQYF.

The chain has TRBV28 and TRBJ1-4; TRBD1 is a possible D gene (5 bases). Germline values: CDR1 MDHEN, CDR2 SYDVKM. Trimming removed 10 bases at V and 5 bases at J, with 23 bases between. The CDR3 loop spans 16 amino acids. CDR3: CANESQREAGNEKLFF. In nucleotides, the CDR3 is TGTGCCAACGAATCCCAGCGGGAGGCAGGGAATGAAAAACTGTTTTTT. The whole variable domain, remainder taken from reference TRBV28 and TRBJ1-4, is DVKVTQSSRYLVKRTGEKVFLECVQDMDHENMFWYRQDPGLGLRLIYFSYDVKMKEKGDIPEGYSVSREKKERFSLILESASTNQTSMYLCANESQREAGNEKLFFGSGTQLSVL.

The chain recombines TRBV6-6 with TRBJ1-1; TRBD1 matches 7 bases. The germline V gene encodes CDR1 MNHNY and CDR2 SVGAGI (reference sequence). The CDR3 consists of 14 residues. After removal of 2 bases from V and 5 bases from J, the junction contained 5 bases not matched to a gene. CDR3 region: CASSYDRERTEAFF. CDR3 nucleotides: TGTGCCAGCAGTTACGACAGGGAGAGAACTGAAGCTTTCTTT.

This sequence joins TRBV27 and TRBJ2-3; 7 bases align to TRBD1. The CDR3 runs to 15 residues. CDR1 MNHEY and CDR2 SMNVEV come from the germline V gene (reference sequence). V shed 6 bases and J 4 bases; nucleotides not matched to a gene: 10. Here the CDR3 DNA reads TGTGCCAGCAGGGACAGGCATCGAGGGGCAGATACGCAGTATTTT. This sequence encodes CASRDRHRGADTQYF.

The rearrangement uses TRBV7-3 and TRBJ2-2; 7 nucleotides agree with TRBD1. With 3 bases clipped from V and 7 bases from J, the junction kept 8 bases outside the gene matches. Germline values: CDR1 SGHTA, CDR2 FQGTGA. The CDR3 contains 15 residues. CDR3 sequence: CASSFYPGGDGELFF. The CDR3 nucleotides read TGTGCCAGCAGCTTTTATCCAGGGGGTGACGGGGAGCTGTTTTTT.

This clone came up once. Other DNA sequences in the sample encode the same CDR3. V usage is TRBV9 and J usage is TRBJ1-2, with D perhaps TRBD1 (6 bases). CDR1 SGDLS and CDR2 YYNGEE come from the germline V gene. The CDR3 runs to 13 residues. The V end lost 1 base, the J end lost 2 bases, and 6 bases lay between the germline ends. The CDR3 DNA reads TGTGCCAGCAGCGTAACAGGGAACTATGGCTACACCTTC. Protein: CASSVTGNYGYTF.